A single sample gave rise to the 32 T cell receptor beta chains below, sequenced in a study of CD8 T cells in Susac syndrome. An amount of RNA that ranged from about 0.45 to 1 ug was reverse transcribed with random hexamers. TCRdb fed the immunoSEQ multiplex PCR reads into MiXCR, producing one record per CDR3 protein. Among hundreds of thousands of distinct CDR3 sequences listed, 70% to 90% were seen once. What was sequenced was CD8+ T cells from PBMCs. These TCRs come from a human donor with multiple sclerosis.

The genes are TRBV30 and TRBJ2-7, with TRBD1 as a possible D gene (6 bases). The CDR3 sequence is 12 residues long. The germline V gene has CDR1 GTSNPN and CDR2 SVGIG (reference sequence). V dropped 7 bases and J dropped 2 bases, with 12 bases sitting between them. Here the CDR3 reads CALTQGPYEQYF. The CDR3 DNA is TGTGCCTTAACACAGGGACCCTACGAGCAGTACTTC.

CDR3 nucleotides: TGTGCCAGCAGCCGCGACAGCTCCTACAATGAGCAGTTCTTC. Its protein product is CASSRDSSYNEQFF. This chain links TRBV7-6 with TRBJ2-1; D possibly corresponds to TRBD1 (5 bases). Germline V gene data show CDR1 as SGHVS and CDR2 as FNYEAQ. V gave up 5 bases and J gave up 0 bases, with 8 bases separating them. This CDR3 has 14 residues. The full variable domain, in which reference TRBV7-6 and TRBJ2-1 provide the parts outside the CDR3, is GAGVSQSPRYKVTKRGQDVALRCDPISGHVSLYWYRQALGQGPEFLTYFNYEAQQDKSGLPNDRFSAERPEGSISTLTIQRTEQRDSAMYRCASSRDSSYNEQFFGPGTRLTVL.

As regards this clonotype: Germline is not matched at one junction end, which may reflect a read error. The V call is TRBV12-3 or TRBV12-4, the J call TRBJ1-2; tentatively, D is TRBD1 (5 bases). The CDR3 is made up of 13 amino acids. The CDR3 sequence: CASRAGTALELGF. CDR3 in DNA: TGTGCCAGCAGGGCCGGGACCGCCCTTGAGTTAGGCTTC.

This clonotype was found once. The gene calls are TRBV7-2 and TRBJ2-1; no firm D call. Germline V gene data show CDR1 as SGHTA and CDR2 as FQGNSA. Trimming took off 1 base at V and 4 bases at J, with 17 bases between the two ends. The CDR3 is 17 residues long. For the CDR3, the DNA is TGTGCCAGCAGCTTAGTGGTCGGCGCTCCCCTATACAATGAGCAGTTCTTC. Residues: CASSLVVGAPLYNEQFF.

V gene TRBV6-6 combines with J gene TRBJ2-7, with 11 bases identical to TRBD2. V shed 4 bases and J 2 bases; nucleotides not matched to a gene: 7. The CDR3 is 16 residues long. The germline V gene encodes CDR1 MNHNY and CDR2 SVGAGI (reference sequence). CDR3 sequence (DNA): TGTGCCAGCAGTTCCTTGACTAGCGGGATCCCCTACGAGCAGTACTTC. It specifies CASSSLTSGIPYEQYF.

The chain is built from TRBV7-9 and TRBJ2-2, with D possibly TRBD1 on 6 matching bases. Per the germline V gene, CDR1 is SEHNR and CDR2 is FQNEAQ (reference sequence). The CDR3 consists of 16 residues. V was clipped by 5 bases and J by 3 bases, with 16 bases between them. CDR3 sequence (DNA): TGTGCCAGCAGCCCAGTCCTTCCAGGGGACACCGGGGAGCTGTTTTTT. This translates into CASSPVLPGDTGELFF.

The chain is built from TRBV12-5 and TRBJ2-1, with 11 bases fitting TRBD2. Germline V gene lookup returns CDR1 LGHNT and CDR2 FRNRAP. This CDR3 comprises 15 residues. The junction had 6 bases not matched to a gene; V was cut back by 6 bases and J by 5 bases. As DNA, the CDR3 is TGTGCTAGTGGATATGGACTAGCGGGTGACAATGAGCAGTTCTTC. It is translated as CASGYGLAGDNEQFF.

In this sample, this clonotype turned up once. The chain links TRBV19 to TRBJ2-7, with D unresolved. CDR3 length: 15 amino acids. Trimming took off 3 bases at V and 4 bases at J, with 16 bases between the two ends. Germline V gene lookup returns CDR1 LNHDA and CDR2 SQIVND (reference sequence). The CDR3 coding sequence is TGTGCCAGTAGTATCACCAGACAATCGTATTACGAGCAGTACTTC. Its translation is CASSITRQSYYEQYF.

In its sample, this clonotype was seen a few times. This chain uses TRBV5-4 with TRBJ1-2; no firm D call. CDR1 SGHNT and CDR2 YYREEE come from the germline V gene (reference sequence). V was shortened by 0 bases and J by 8 bases, with 5 bases between the two germline ends. There are 11 residues in the CDR3. CDR3 region: CASSLGAGYTF. For the CDR3, the DNA is TGTGCCAGCAGCTTGGGGGCGGGCTACACCTTC. Complete variable domain (other parts from reference TRBV5-4 and TRBJ1-2): ETGVTQSPTHLIKTRGQQVTLRCSSQSGHNTVSWYQQALGQGPQFIFQYYREEENGRGNFPPRFSGLQFPNYSSELNVNALELDDSALYLCASSLGAGYTFGSGTRLTVV.

The V gene is TRBV2, the J gene TRBJ1-5, with D hard to call. The CDR3 spans 13 residues. V was trimmed by 3 bases and J by 7 bases, leaving 10 bases between them. In germline, CDR1 is SNHLY, CDR2 FYNNEI. The CDR3 nucleotides are TGTGCCAGCAGTGAGTGGGGTACACAGCCCCAGCATTTT. Protein sequence: CASSEWGTQPQHF.

The table lists this clonotype with a count of one. The gene calls are TRBV12-3 or TRBV12-4 and TRBJ1-2; 7 nucleotides agree with TRBD1. The V gene end was trimmed by 7 bases and the J gene end by 4 bases; junction bases not matched to a gene: 15. The CDR3 extends over 16 amino acids. DNA of the CDR3: TGTGCCAGCACCTCACGGCTCCAGGACAGGCTCTATGGCTACACCTTC. It encodes CASTSRLQDRLYGYTF.

The CDR3 DNA reads TGTGCCACCAGTGGTACAGATACGCAGTATTTT. Amino acid sequence: CATSGTDTQYF. This chain uses TRBV24-1 with TRBJ2-3; D remains unclear. CDR1 KGHDR and CDR2 SFDVKD come from the germline V gene. V lost 5 bases and J 3 bases, leaving 2 bases between the germline ends. This CDR3 is built from 11 residues.

A remark on this clonotype: Relative to the germline gene, one junction end is altered; a read error may explain this. The J gene is TRBJ2-1, the V gene TRBV2; 13 bases map to TRBD2. CDR3 length: 15 residues. Germline CDR1 SNHLY, CDR2 FYNNEI. CDR3: CASRGTSGINKEQFF. The CDR3 nucleotides are TGTGCCAGCAGGGGGACTAGCGGGATAAACAAGGAGCAGTTCTTC.

The chain uses TRBV13 and TRBJ2-3, with TRBD2 as a possible D gene (6 bases). CDR3 length: 19 residues. The V end lost 4 bases, the J end lost 3 bases, and 26 bases lay between the germline ends. The germline CDR1 and CDR2 sequences are PRHDT and FYEKMQ (reference sequence). CDR3 sequence (DNA): TGTGCCAGCAGCTCTTGGAGGCGGGGCCCACTAGCAGGGACAGATACGCAGTATTTT. It translates to CASSSWRRGPLAGTDTQYF.

V is TRBV28 and J is TRBJ2-3, with D hard to call. This CDR3 comprises 12 residues. Trimming pared 6 bases from V and 6 bases from J, leaving 10 bases between. In germline, CDR1 is MDHEN, CDR2 SYDVKM. CDR3 residues: CASRSDGDTQYF. As DNA, the CDR3 is TGTGCCAGCAGGTCCGACGGGGATACGCAGTATTTT. Variable domain in full (rest from reference TRBV28 and TRBJ2-3): DVKVTQSSRYLVKRTGEKVFLECVQDMDHENMFWYRQDPGLGLRLIYFSYDVKMKEKGDIPEGYSVSREKKERFSLILESASTNQTSMYLCASRSDGDTQYFGPGTRLTVL.

This sequence joins TRBV19 and TRBJ2-1, with 10 nucleotides matching TRBD2. Germline assignment: CDR1 LNHDA and CDR2 SQIVND (reference sequence). Unmatched junction bases numbered 7, after V lost 3 bases and J lost 8 bases. The CDR3 has 15 residues. The CDR3 sequence is CASSMSGRAVDEQFF. In DNA, the CDR3 is TGTGCCAGTAGTATGAGCGGGAGGGCGGTAGATGAGCAGTTCTTC.

This chain uses TRBV28 with TRBJ2-1; D unresolved. Trimming shortened V by 4 bases and J by 8 bases, and 6 bases separated the two germline ends. The germline V gene encodes CDR1 MDHEN and CDR2 SYDVKM. CDR3 length equals 11 residues. The CDR3: CASSWTDEQFF. Written as DNA, the CDR3 is TGTGCCAGCAGTTGGACGGATGAGCAGTTCTTC.

The V and J genes are TRBV20-1 and TRBJ2-7, with 7 nucleotides matching TRBD2. CDR3 length: 14 residues. The germline V gene has CDR1 DFQATT and CDR2 SNEGSKA (reference sequence). Unmatched junction bases numbered 5, after V lost 3 bases and J lost 0 bases. The CDR3 loop reads CSASPSGVSYEQYF. CDR3 nucleotide sequence: TGCAGTGCTAGTCCCAGCGGGGTCTCCTACGAGCAGTACTTC.

This clonotype was counted a single time. The genes are TRBV11-2 and TRBJ2-1; unclear D gene. The CDR3 is made up of 16 amino acids. V was cut by 1 base and J by 2 bases, with 12 bases left in between. Germline lookup yields CDR1 SGHAT and CDR2 FQNNGV. CDR3 bases: TGTGCCAGCAGCTTAGCGTATGAGGCTCCCTACAATGAGCAGTTCTTC. Translation: CASSLAYEAPYNEQFF.

The chain combines TRBV27 with TRBJ2-4, with D perhaps TRBD1 (5 bases). Germline CDR1 reads MNHEY; CDR2 reads SMNVEV (reference sequence). CDR3 length equals 15 residues. V lost 7 bases and J lost 4, with 17 bases in between. The CDR3 nucleotides read TGTGCCAGCATGTCCGGGCATTCAGGGAAAAACATTCAGTACTTC. The encoded protein is CASMSGHSGKNIQYF.

The CDR3 spells CASSSNFYSTHSYEQYF. The CDR3, as DNA: TGTGCCAGCAGTTCTAACTTCTATTCCACTCACTCCTACGAGCAGTACTTC. This chain uses TRBV28 with TRBJ2-7, with no clear D. This CDR3 has 17 amino acids. The V gene's germline CDR1 is MDHEN and CDR2 SYDVKM. Trimming removed 4 bases from V and 0 bases from J, with 19 bases in between.

This chain uses TRBV7-9 with TRBJ1-5, with a possible D match to TRBD1 (5 bases). Between the trimmed V and J ends, which lost 0 bases and 6 bases, there was a span of 9 bases. This CDR3 is 14 amino acids long. Germline CDR1 is SEHNR and CDR2 is FQNEAQ (reference sequence). This chain's CDR3 is CASSLAPQAQPQHF. CDR3 sequence (DNA): TGTGCCAGCAGCTTAGCCCCACAGGCTCAGCCCCAGCATTTT.

The V and J genes are TRBV27 and TRBJ2-7, with unresolved D. V lost 4 bases and J 3 bases, leaving 16 bases between the germline ends. CDR3 size: 15 residues. The germline gives CDR1 MNHEY, CDR2 SMNVEV (reference sequence). The DNA for the CDR3 is TGTGCCAGCAGTTCTACAACATTTCCCTTCTACGAGCAGTACTTC. It yields the protein CASSSTTFPFYEQYF.

V is TRBV6-1 and J is TRBJ1-1; D gene ambiguous. CDR3 length: 15 amino acids. The germline CDR1 and CDR2 sequences are MNHNS and SASEGT. Trimming shortened V by 5 bases and J by 7 bases, and 20 bases separated the two germline ends. The CDR3 DNA reads as TGTGCCAGCAGTCAGATCTTGGCAGGAGGCCTTGAAGCTTTCTTT. As protein: CASSQILAGGLEAFF.

This chain connects TRBV28 to TRBJ2-1; 11 bases align to TRBD1. Germline trimming cut 8 bases from V and 10 bases from J; bases unmatched to any gene: 7. From germline, CDR1 is MDHEN and CDR2 SYDVKM. The CDR3 extends over 13 amino acids. The CDR3 nucleotides are TGTGCCAGCGGCGCTGGACAGGGGGCAGAGCAGTTCTTC. Amino acid sequence: CASGAGQGAEQFF.

The J gene is TRBJ2-7, the V gene TRBV5-6, with D possibly TRBD2 on 6 matching bases. The CDR3 consists of 15 residues. The V gene's germline CDR1 is SGHDT and CDR2 YYEEEE. V gave up 6 bases and J gave up 0 bases, with 16 bases separating them. The CDR3 coding sequence is TGTGCCAGCAACCAGGCTGGCGGGACCTCCTACGAGCAGTACTTC. Protein sequence: CASNQAGGTSYEQYF.

The chain recombines TRBV28 with TRBJ2-3; no firm D call. The ends were cut back, 5 bases at V and 7 bases at J, with 16 bases in the middle. CDR1 and CDR2 (germline): MDHEN, SYDVKM. The CDR3 has 14 residues. The CDR3 bases are TGTGCCAGCAGTCCACGGCCTTTTCGGAATACGCAGTATTTT. Encoded protein: CASSPRPFRNTQYF.

Here the CDR3 reads CAISEGGIGYGYTF. DNA for the CDR3: TGTGCCATCAGTGAGGGGGGGATCGGCTATGGCTACACCTTC. The chain has TRBV10-3 and TRBJ1-2, with a possible D match to TRBD1 (5 bases). CDR1 is ENHRY, CDR2 SYGVKD, per germline. The V gene lost 2 bases and the J gene lost 4 bases, with 11 bases spanning the gap. This CDR3 contains 14 residues.

This clonotype was observed a single time. This CDR3 is CASSPLTGAYGYTF. The CDR3, as DNA: TGCGCCAGCAGTCCCTTAACAGGGGCTTATGGCTACACCTTC. The chain is built from TRBV23-1 and TRBJ1-2, with 7 bases identical to TRBD1. Being an ORF, TRBV23-1 has a function that is uncertain. J lost 5 bases, V lost 4 bases, and 7 bases had no gene match. There are 14 residues in the CDR3.

This clonotype turned up a few times. CDR3 DNA sequence: TGCGCCAGCAGCCACCTCCCCGGGACAGGGTATGGGAATGAGCAGTTCTTC. Its protein product is CASSHLPGTGYGNEQFF. The chain is built from TRBV4-1 and TRBJ2-1, with TRBD1 matching 9 bases. The CDR3 covers 17 residues. V gave up 3 bases and J gave up 7 bases; unmatched junction bases: 13. Germline CDR1 MGHRA, CDR2 YSYEKL.

This rearrangement joins TRBV20-1 to TRBJ2-7, with D possibly being TRBD1 (6 bases). Germline assignment: CDR1 DFQATT and CDR2 SNEGSKA (reference sequence). The CDR3 length is 14 residues. Here the CDR3 reads CSPRAAPSGEEQYF. CDR3 nucleotide sequence: TGCTCCCCCCGAGCAGCGCCTTCAGGGGAAGAGCAGTACTTC.

This clonotype has only a few counts. The chain employs TRBV27 and TRBJ2-1; TRBD1 aligns across 9 bases. There are 15 residues in the CDR3. The trim removed 6 bases at V and 2 bases at J, leaving 5 bases unmatched. The germline gives CDR1 MNHEY, CDR2 SMNVEV (reference sequence). In DNA, the CDR3 is TGTGCCAGCAGCTTAGACAGGGGGGCCTACAATGAGCAGTTCTTC. Its protein is CASSLDRGAYNEQFF.